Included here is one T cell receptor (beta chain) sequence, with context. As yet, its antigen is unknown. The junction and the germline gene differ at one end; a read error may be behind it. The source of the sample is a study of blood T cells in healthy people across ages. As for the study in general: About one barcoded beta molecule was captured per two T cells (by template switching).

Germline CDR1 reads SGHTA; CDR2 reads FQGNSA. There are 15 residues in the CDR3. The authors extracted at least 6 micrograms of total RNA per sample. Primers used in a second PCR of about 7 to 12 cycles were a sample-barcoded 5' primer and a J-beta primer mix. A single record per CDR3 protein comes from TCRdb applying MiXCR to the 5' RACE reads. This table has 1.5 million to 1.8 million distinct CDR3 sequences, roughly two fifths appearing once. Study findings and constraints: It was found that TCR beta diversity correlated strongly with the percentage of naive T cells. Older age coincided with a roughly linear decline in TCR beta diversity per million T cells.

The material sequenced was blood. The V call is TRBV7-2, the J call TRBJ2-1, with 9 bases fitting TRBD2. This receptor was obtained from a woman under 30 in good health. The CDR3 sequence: CVSSLGLAGHNEQFF. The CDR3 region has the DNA TGTGTCAGCAGCTTAGGGCTAGCGGGACACAATGAGCAGTTCTTC.